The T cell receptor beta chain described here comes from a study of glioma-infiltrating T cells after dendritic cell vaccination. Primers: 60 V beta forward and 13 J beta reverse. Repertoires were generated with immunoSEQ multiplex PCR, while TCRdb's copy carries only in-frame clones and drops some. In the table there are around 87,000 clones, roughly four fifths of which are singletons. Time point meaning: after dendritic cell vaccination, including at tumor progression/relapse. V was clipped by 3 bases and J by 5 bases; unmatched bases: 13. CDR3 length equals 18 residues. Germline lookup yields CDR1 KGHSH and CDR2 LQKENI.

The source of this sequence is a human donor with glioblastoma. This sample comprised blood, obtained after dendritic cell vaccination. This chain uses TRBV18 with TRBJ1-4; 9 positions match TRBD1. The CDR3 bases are TGTGCCAGCTCACCTTCAGCCGGGACAGGGAAATCGAATGAAAAACTGTTTTTT. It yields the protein CASSPSAGTGKSNEKLFF.